This T cell receptor (beta chain) stems from a study of T-cell reconstitution after alpha-beta-depleted transplantation in children. As it was prepared, the TCRbeta library received unique molecular identifiers. TCRdb redid the calling of the PCR reads with MiXCR, one entry per CDR3 protein. The sample includes almost 500,000 distinct CDR3 sequences, roughly an eighth of them seen just once. The CDR3 is 13 amino acids. Trimming pared 4 bases from V and 3 bases from J, leaving 13 bases between. The germline V gene has CDR1 GTSNPN and CDR2 SVGIG (reference sequence). This clonotype originated in a human donor who donated a stem cell graft to a child with combined immunodeficiency. V gene TRBV30 combines with J gene TRBJ2-7; either TRBD1 or TRBD2 may fit D (6 bases each). Sequencing used PBMCs from the stem cell graft donor, obtained from the stem cell graft. The CDR3 DNA sequence: TGTGCCTGGACCGGAGGGGGTGTCTACGAGCAGTACTTC. It encodes CAWTGGGVYEQYF.